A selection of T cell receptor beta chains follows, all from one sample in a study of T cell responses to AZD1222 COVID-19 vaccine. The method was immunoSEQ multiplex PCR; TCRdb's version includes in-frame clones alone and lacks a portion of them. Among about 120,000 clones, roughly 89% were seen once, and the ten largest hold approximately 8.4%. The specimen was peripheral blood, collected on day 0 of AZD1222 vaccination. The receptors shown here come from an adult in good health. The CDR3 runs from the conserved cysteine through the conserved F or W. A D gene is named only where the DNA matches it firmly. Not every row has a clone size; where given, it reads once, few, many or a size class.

CDR3: CASSPKSGGFNYQPQHF
DNA: TGTGCCAGCAGTCCTAAATCGGGAGGGTTTAACTATCAGCCCCAGCATTTT
J: TRBJ1-5
D: NA
size: NA
V: TRBV27

CDR3: CASSSPGQGAVGYGYTF
DNA: TGTGCCAGCAGCTCTCCGGGACAGGGGGCGGTAGGGTATGGCTACACCTTC
J: TRBJ1-2
D: TRBD1
size: NA
V: TRBV28

CDR3: CASSFQIRTEAFF
DNA: TGTGCCAGCAGCTTTCAAATACGTACTGAAGCTTTCTTT
J: TRBJ1-1
D: NA
size: once
V: TRBV11-2

CDR3: CASSMGDPGGRQPQHF
DNA: TGTGCCAGTAGTATGGGGGACCCGGGGGGCAGGCAGCCCCAGCATTTT
J: TRBJ1-5
D: NA
size: NA
V: TRBV19

CDR3: CASSPSGSGSPLHF
DNA: TGTGCCAGCTCACCTTCCGGATCGGGTTCACCCCTCCACTTT
J: TRBJ1-6
D: NA
size: NA
V: TRBV18

CDR3: CASSGDGNYEQYF
DNA: TGTGCCAGCAGCGGGGACGGGAACTACGAGCAGTACTTC
J: TRBJ2-7
D: NA
size: NA
V: TRBV11-2

CDR3: CASSESSYNEQFF
DNA: TGCGCCAGCAGCGAAAGCTCCTACAATGAGCAGTTCTTC
J: TRBJ2-1
D: NA
size: NA
V: TRBV5-1

CDR3: CASSQGQGPYEQYF
DNA: TGTGCCAGCAGCCAGGGACAGGGGCCCTACGAGCAGTACTTC
J: TRBJ2-7
D: TRBD1
size: NA
V: TRBV7-6

CDR3: CAIKPGSSGANVLTF
DNA: TGTGCCATCAAACCCGGGAGCTCTGGGGCCAACGTCCTGACTTTC
J: TRBJ2-6
D: NA
size: NA
V: TRBV6-5

CDR3: CASSLGGGAYEKLFF
DNA: TGTGCCAGCAGCTTAGGAGGGGGCGCTTATGAAAAACTGTTTTTT
J: TRBJ1-4
D: TRBD1
size: few
V: TRBV7-8

CDR3: CASSTDRGTYNEQFF
DNA: TGTGCCAGCAGTACCGACAGGGGAACCTACAATGAGCAGTTCTTC
J: TRBJ2-1
D: TRBD1
size: NA
V: TRBV2

CDR3: CASSHYSGSSYEQYF
DNA: TGTGCCAGCAGCCACTACAGCGGGTCGTCCTACGAGCAGTACTTC
J: TRBJ2-7
D: NA
size: NA
V: TRBV4-2

CDR3: CAWSKDRASLEQYF
DNA: TGTGCCTGGAGTAAGGACAGGGCGAGCCTCGAGCAGTACTTC
J: TRBJ2-7
D: TRBD1
size: few
V: TRBV30

CDR3: CASSSPGQGFYEQYF
DNA: TGTGCCAGTAGCAGCCCGGGACAGGGCTTCTACGAGCAGTACTTC
J: TRBJ2-7
D: TRBD1
size: few
V: TRBV19